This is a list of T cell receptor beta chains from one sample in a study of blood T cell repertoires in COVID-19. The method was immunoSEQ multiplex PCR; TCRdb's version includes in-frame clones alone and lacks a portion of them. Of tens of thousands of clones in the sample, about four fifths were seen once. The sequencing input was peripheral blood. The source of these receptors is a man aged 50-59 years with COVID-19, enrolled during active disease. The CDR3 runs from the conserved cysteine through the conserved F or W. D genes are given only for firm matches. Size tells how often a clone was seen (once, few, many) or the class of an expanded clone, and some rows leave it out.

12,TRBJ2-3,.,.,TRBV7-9,TGTGCCAGCAGAAAGGGGGCAGATACGCAGTATTTT,CASRKGADTQYF
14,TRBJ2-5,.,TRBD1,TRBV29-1,TGCAGCGTTGATGGGGACAGGGGTGGGGAGACCCAGTACTTC,CSVDGDRGGETQYF
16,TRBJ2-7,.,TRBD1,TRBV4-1,TGCGCCAGCAGCCAAGATGGCTTAGACAGGGGGCGGGAGCAGTACTTC,CASSQDGLDRGREQYF
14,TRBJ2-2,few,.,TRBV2,TGTGCCAGCAGTGACGCGGGGATCACCGGGGAGCTGTTTTTT,CASSDAGITGELFF
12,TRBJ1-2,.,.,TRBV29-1,TGCAGCGTTATAGGAGGGAACTATGGCTACACCTTC,CSVIGGNYGYTF
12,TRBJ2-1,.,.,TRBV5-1,TGCGCCAGCAGCTTAAAGCGGGCCGAGCAGTTCTTC,CASSLKRAEQFF
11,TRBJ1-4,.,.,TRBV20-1,TGCAGTGCAGGACAGAGCGAAAAACTGTTTTTT,CSAGQSEKLFF
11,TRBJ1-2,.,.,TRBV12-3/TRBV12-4,TGTGCCAGCAGTTTACGGGGTGGCTACACCTTC,CASSLRGGYTF
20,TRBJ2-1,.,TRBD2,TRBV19,TGTGCCAGTAGTAGAATTCAAGGGACTAGCGGGAGAGGAACCTACAATGAGCAGTTCTTC,CASSRIQGTSGRGTYNEQFF
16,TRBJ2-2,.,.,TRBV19,TGTGCCAGTAGCCGGGGGATAGGGGAGAACACCGGGGAGCTGTTTTTT,CASSRGIGENTGELFF